This entry is about one TCR beta chain. Its antigen is still unknown. The protocol was immunoSEQ multiplex PCR, while the TCRdb copy is restricted to in-frame clones and leaves out a portion. The data hold hundreds of thousands of clones, with 96% observed a single time. The source of the sample is a study of shared clonotypes between healthy human individuals. Study-wide background: Donors had three CD4 naive, three CD4 memory, two CD8 naive and one CD8 memory plate apiece. Study-wide results and caveats: An anticipated effect of sequencing depth on clonotype sharing among donors was recognized.

The donors, healthy adults who were HIV-negative, had experienced no recent acute infections or vaccinations. Germline assignment: CDR1 KGHSH and CDR2 LQKENI. Losses at the gene ends were 3 bases for V and 2 bases for J; bases not matched to a gene: 2. This CDR3 is 15 amino acids long. The clonotype comes from a man between 25 and 39 years old in good health. V usage is TRBV18 and J usage is TRBJ2-2; 8 bases are shared with TRBD1. The source material was memory CD8+ T cells sorted from blood. Documented subset: CD45RO+ cells pooled with CCR7-negative TemRA cells. This CDR3 reads CASSPPGGNTGELFF. In nucleotides, the CDR3 is TGTGCCAGCTCACCCCCAGGGGGCAACACCGGGGAGCTGTTTTTT.